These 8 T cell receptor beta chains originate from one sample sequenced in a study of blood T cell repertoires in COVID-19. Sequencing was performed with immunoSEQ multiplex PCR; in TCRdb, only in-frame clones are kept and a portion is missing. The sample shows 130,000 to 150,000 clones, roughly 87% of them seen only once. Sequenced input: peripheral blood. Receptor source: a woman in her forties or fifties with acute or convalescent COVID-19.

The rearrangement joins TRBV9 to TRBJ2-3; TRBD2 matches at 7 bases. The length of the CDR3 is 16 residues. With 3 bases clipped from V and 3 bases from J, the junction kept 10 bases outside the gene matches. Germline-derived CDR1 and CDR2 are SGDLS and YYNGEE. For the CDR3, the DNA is TGTGCCAGCAGCGGTTTGCTAGCGGTGGGGACAGATACGCAGTATTTT. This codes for CASSGLLAVGTDTQYF.

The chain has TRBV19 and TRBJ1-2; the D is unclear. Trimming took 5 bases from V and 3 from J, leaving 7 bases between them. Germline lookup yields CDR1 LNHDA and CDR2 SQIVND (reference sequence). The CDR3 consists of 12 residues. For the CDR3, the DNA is TGTGCCAGTAGTGGCAGTTACTATGGCTACACCTTC. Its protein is CASSGSYYGYTF.

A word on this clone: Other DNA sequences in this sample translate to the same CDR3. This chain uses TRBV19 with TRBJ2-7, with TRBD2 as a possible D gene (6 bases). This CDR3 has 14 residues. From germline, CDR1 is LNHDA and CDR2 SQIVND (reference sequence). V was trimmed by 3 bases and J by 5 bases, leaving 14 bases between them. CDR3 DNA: TGTGCCAGTAGTATTTCGTCCGGGGGTGACGAGCAGTACTTC. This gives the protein CASSISSGGDEQYF.

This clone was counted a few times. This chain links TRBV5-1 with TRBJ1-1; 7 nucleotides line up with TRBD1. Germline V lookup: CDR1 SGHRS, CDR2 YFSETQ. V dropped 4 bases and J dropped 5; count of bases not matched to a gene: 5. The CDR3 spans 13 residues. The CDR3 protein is CASSIYRGTEAFF. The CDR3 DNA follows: TGCGCCAGCAGCATCTACAGGGGTACTGAAGCTTTCTTT.

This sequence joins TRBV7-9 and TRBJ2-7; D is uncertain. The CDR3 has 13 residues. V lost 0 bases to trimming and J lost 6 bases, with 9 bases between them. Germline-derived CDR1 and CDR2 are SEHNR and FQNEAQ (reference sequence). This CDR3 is CASSLAQEPEQYF. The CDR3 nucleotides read TGTGCCAGCAGCTTAGCCCAGGAACCCGAGCAGTACTTC.

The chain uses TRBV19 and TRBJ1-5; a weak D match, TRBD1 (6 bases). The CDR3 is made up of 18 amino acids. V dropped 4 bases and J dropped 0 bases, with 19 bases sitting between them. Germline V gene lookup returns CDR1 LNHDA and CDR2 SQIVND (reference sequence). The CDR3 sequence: CASSRVGTLSNSNQPQHF. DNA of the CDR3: TGTGCCAGTAGTAGGGTCGGGACATTATCTAATAGCAATCAGCCCCAGCATTTT. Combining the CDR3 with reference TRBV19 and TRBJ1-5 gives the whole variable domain DGGITQSPKYLFRKEGQNVTLSCEQNLNHDAMYWYRQDPGQGLRLIYYSQIVNDFQKGDIAEGYSVSREKKESFPLTVTSAQKNPTAFYLCASSRVGTLSNSNQPQHFGDGTRLSIL.

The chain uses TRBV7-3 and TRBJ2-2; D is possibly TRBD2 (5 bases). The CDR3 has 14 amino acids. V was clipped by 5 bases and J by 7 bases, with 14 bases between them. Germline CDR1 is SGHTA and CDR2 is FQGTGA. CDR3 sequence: CASSLGQRNGELFF. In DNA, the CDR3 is TGTGCCAGCAGCCTAGGGCAGCGGAACGGGGAGCTGTTTTTT.

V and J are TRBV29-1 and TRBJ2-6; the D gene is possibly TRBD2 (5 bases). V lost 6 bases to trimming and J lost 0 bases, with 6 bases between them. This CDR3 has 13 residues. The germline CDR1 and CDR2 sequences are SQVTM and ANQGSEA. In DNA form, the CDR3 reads TGCAGCGTGAGGGACTCTGGGGCCAACGTCCTGACTTTC. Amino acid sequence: CSVRDSGANVLTF.